This T cell receptor beta chain appears in the sequencing data of a study of technical replicates of blood from a handful of donors. CDR1 and CDR2 from the germline V gene are SGHRS and YFSETQ. CDR3 length equals 16 residues. Trimming cost V 0 bases and J 4 bases; bases outside gene matches: 7. The repertoire was sequenced with immunoSEQ multiplex PCR; TCRdb's copy has only in-frame clones and lacks some. The repertoire holds approximately 89,000 clones, with about 94% as singletons. Sequenced: T cells isolated from PBMCs. The sequence derives from a human donor in good health. This chain links TRBV5-1 with TRBJ2-3; 8 nucleotides line up with TRBD1. The CDR3 sequence: CASSLERTGSSDTQYF. CDR3 bases: TGCGCCAGCAGCTTGGAGCGGACAGGGTCGTCAGATACGCAGTATTTT.